This T cell receptor (beta chain) was recovered during a study of blood T cell repertoires in COVID-19 (dated by TCRdb to the early 2020s). Background on the whole study: Samples from collaborators originated in the United States, Italy and Spain and spanned both the acute and convalescent phases of COVID-19. The sample metadata nearly always contained a de-identified subject ID, COVID-19 status, age in years and sex. The repertoires were made available in a free public database intended to serve as a resource for research on the immune response to SARS-CoV-2. Where HLA class I and class II types were available, the types were taken from metadata supplied by the sample provider, not from assay-based typing. The prospective study material was composed of cDNA or gDNA derived from T cells, B-cell-depleted T cells, or PBMCs. Deeply sampled blood TCRbeta repertoires from subjects exposed to, actively infected with, or recovered from COVID-19 were included in the dataset. The samples were drawn from the first 160 participants of the ongoing ImmuneRACE study and from 1,254 subjects provided by 6 global collaborators. On the study overall, not on this receptor specifically: Clinical and demographic metadata were provided uncurated, with the amount varying by source and participant.

Trimming removed 5 bases from V and 3 bases from J; the gene matches leave 2 bases unexplained. There are 13 amino acids in the CDR3, from cysteine to phenylalanine inclusive. Just the 39-base CDR3 DNA is kept, in frame starting at base 1. As encoded in the germline V gene, CDR1 is SGHTA while CDR2 is FQGNSA. Each collaborating institution followed its own protocols to collect whole blood in K2EDTA tubes. For TCRbeta analysis, collaborators shipped samples in one of three forms: frozen whole blood, isolated PBMCs, or DNA extracted from either of those sample types. With regard to this clone: It lacks a known antigen. One base away there is no much larger clone; base qualities are not given.

TCRbeta CDR3 regions were amplified from genomic DNA using the immunoSEQ Assay, a bias-controlled multiplex PCR. Concerning the study's data processing: Nucleated cell counts per sample were estimated from amplification of reference gene primers within the assay. To quantify the absolute abundance of each unique TCRbeta CDR3 rearrangement, sequence reads were collapsed and filtered. For each sample, productive Simpson clonality was calculated as the square root of Simpson's diversity index across productive rearrangements. Held by TCRdb, this immuneACCESS table contains in-frame sequences only and omits some clones. Under half of the omission traces to an unresolved V gene where checked; the cause of the rest is unknown. V, J and clone size reflect that table, while D and trimming were determined from the DNA. Present in this sample are about 230,000 clones, approximately 85% of which were seen just once. The ten largest account for over 0.95% of the sample.

The sample taken for sequencing was peripheral blood. This TCR was recovered from a man aged 35 to 55 with acute or convalescent COVID-19. The chain couples TRBV7-2 to TRBJ1-2, and 8 bases in between align with TRBD1. The nucleotide sequence reads TGTGCCAGCAGCAAGGACAGGGACTATGGCTACACCTTC. Its translation is CASSKDRDYGYTF.